This section outlines one T cell receptor (beta chain) sequence together with its context. These data belong to a study of blood T cell repertoires in COVID-19. Germline loops: CDR1 SGHTA, CDR2 FQGTGA. The CDR3 extends over 15 amino acids. J gave up 2 bases and V 6 bases, and 8 bases lay outside the gene matches. Produced via immunoSEQ multiplex PCR; TCRdb's table is partial and in-frame only. Here the sample spans approximately 210,000 clones, 84% being singletons. The sample comprised peripheral blood. The gene calls are TRBV7-3 and TRBJ2-3, with 7 bases aligning to TRBD1. This receptor was obtained from a man aged 30 to 45 with active or convalescent COVID-19. CDR3 in DNA: TGTGCCAGCAGGCTGGCTGGGACAGTCACAGATACGCAGTATTTT. Its translation: CASRLAGTVTDTQYF. Complete variable domain (other parts from reference TRBV7-3 and TRBJ2-3): GAGVSQTPSNKVTEKGKYVELRCDPISGHTALYWYRQSLGQGPEFLIYFQGTGAADDSGLPNDRFFAVRPEGSVSTLKIQRTERGDSAVYLCASRLAGTVTDTQYFGPGTRLTVL.